This T cell receptor (beta chain) was documented in a study of T cell changes during pregnancy in multiple sclerosis. TCRdb keeps only in-frame clones here, not all; method: immunoSEQ multiplex PCR. There are about 83,000 clones in the sample; approximately 90% occur only once, and roughly 4% lies in the top ten. The CDR3 contains 14 residues. Germline V lookup: CDR1 MNHEY, CDR2 SVGAGI. V lost 5 bases and J 4 bases, leaving 15 bases between the germline ends. The chain couples TRBV6-5 to TRBJ2-7; D not resolved. This sequence was found in a female donor in good health, serving as a control in a pregnancy study. Some clones in this sample may be carry-over from other donors' samples. Here the sequenced sample was PBMCs, taken in the first trimester of pregnancy. The CDR3 loop reads CASSQFNTDYEQYF. The CDR3 DNA is TGTGCCAGCAGTCAATTCAATACAGATTACGAGCAGTACTTC.